The clone carrying this T cell receptor (beta chain) was picked up a small number of times. Its antigen is currently unknown. The PCR ran on 60 Vbeta and 13 Jbeta primers. TCRdb's copy holds only in-frame clones and misses some; the assay was immunoSEQ multiplex PCR. Among around 200,000 clones listed, 75% to 90% were seen once. Germline CDR1 is LNHNV and CDR2 is YYDKDF (reference sequence). V lost 1 base and J 4 bases, leaving 11 bases between the germline ends. This CDR3 comprises 15 residues. This sample is part of a study of cytomegalovirus exposure and HLA in healthy donors. Study-wide points: One variant, a missense change in DCLRE1C, was linked in a later analysis to TCR beta V- and J-gene trimming.

The clonotype was recovered from a man aged 40-55 years in good health and CMV-seropositive. The specimen was PBMCs. This chain uses TRBV15 with TRBJ1-3; a possible D gene is TRBD1 (6 bases). CDR3 in DNA: TGTGCCACCAGCAGAGCCGAGGGGGAAGGAAACACCATATATTTT. It specifies CATSRAEGEGNTIYF. The whole variable domain, filled in from reference TRBV15 and TRBJ1-3, reads DAMVIQNPRYQVTQFGKPVTLSCSQTLNHNVMYWYQQKSSQAPKLLFHYYDKDFNNEADTPDNFQSRRPNTSFCFLDIRSPGLGDTAMYLCATSRAEGEGNTIYFGEGSWLTVV.